This T cell receptor (beta chain) was captured in a study of OX40 agonist ivuxolimab in advanced cancers. The overall study: Patients undergoing dose escalation presented with hepatocellular carcinoma, melanoma, renal cell or head and neck cancer.

This table comes from immunoSEQ multiplex PCR, and its TCRdb copy is limited to in-frame clones, with some not included. Of around 44,000 clones listed, roughly 86% are singletons. CDR3 length: 15 amino acids. The germline gives CDR1 MNHEY, CDR2 SMNVEV (reference sequence). J was trimmed by 0 bases and V by 6 bases; bases with no gene match: 4. Collection of blood occurred at baseline, at cycle 4 day 1, and at cycle 7 day 1. This rearrangement joins TRBV27 to TRBJ2-1; 8 bases are shared with TRBD1. The clonotype comes from an adult with an advanced solid tumor such as melanoma, head and neck, liver or kidney cancer. The material was CD4+ or CD8+ T cells sorted from blood, obtained in a trial of the OX40 agonist ivuxolimab. CDR3 sequence (DNA): TGTGCCAGCAGGGCTGACAGGGGCTCCTACAATGAGCAGTTCTTC. Encoded protein: CASRADRGSYNEQFF.